These T cell receptor beta chains were read from a single sample in a study of cytomegalovirus exposure and HLA in healthy donors. This table comes from immunoSEQ multiplex PCR, and its TCRdb copy is limited to in-frame clones, with some not included. The sample yields roughly 150,000 clones, more than 60% seen once. Sequences were obtained from PBMCs. The receptors were sampled from a man aged 25 to 40 in good health and CMV-seropositive. Each CDR3 is given with its conserved first and last residue. D genes are given only for firm matches. Where a row states a size, it is once, few, many or the class of an expanded clone; other rows omit it.

J | V | size | D | CDR3 | DNA
TRBJ1-1 | TRBV11-2 | . | . | CASSLDRLGAFF | TGTGCCAGCAGCCTTGATCGGTTGGGCGCTTTCTTT
TRBJ2-7 | TRBV28 | . | . | CASSLWLASYEQYF | TGTGCCAGCAGCCTCTGGCTCGCCTCCTACGAGCAGTACTTC
TRBJ2-5 | TRBV6-5 | . | TRBD2 | CASSLGLEYRETQYF | TGTGCCAGCAGTTTGGGACTAGAGTATAGGGAGACCCAGTACTTC
TRBJ1-1 | TRBV29-1 | few | . | CSVAGLNEAFF | TGCAGCGTGGCGGGACTTAACGAAGCTTTCTTT
TRBJ1-5 | TRBV9 | . | . | CASSVWGGQPQHF | TGTGCCAGCAGCGTCTGGGGGGGTCAGCCCCAGCATTTT
TRBJ2-7 | TRBV6-4 | few | TRBD1 | CASSGLRDRGPYEQYF | TGTGCCAGCAGTGGACTTCGGGACAGGGGGCCCTACGAGCAGTACTTC
TRBJ1-1 | TRBV7-3 | . | . | CASSLMFESEAFF | TGTGCCAGCAGCTTAATGTTTGAGTCTGAAGCTTTCTTT
TRBJ1-1 | TRBV6-5 | . | TRBD1 | CASREQGDTEAFF | TGTGCCAGCAGGGAACAGGGGGACACTGAAGCTTTCTTT
TRBJ2-5 | TRBV14 | . | TRBD1 | CASSRYRGLRETQYF | TGTGCCAGCAGCCGGTACAGGGGGCTCCGTGAGACCCAGTACTTC
TRBJ2-5 | TRBV6-5 | few | . | CASSLGLWAETQYF | TGTGCCAGCAGCTTAGGACTGTGGGCAGAGACCCAGTACTTC
TRBJ2-7 | TRBV5-1 | . | TRBD2 | CASSLVRGGYEQYF | TGCGCCAGCAGCTTGGTTCGGGGGGGCTACGAGCAGTACTTC
TRBJ1-2 | TRBV29-1 | . | . | CSVGGNLPNYGYTF | TGCAGCGTTGGAGGAAACCTTCCTAACTATGGCTACACCTTC
TRBJ1-2 | TRBV4-1 | few | . | CASSSVGGNYGYTF | TGCGCCAGCAGCTCCGTGGGGGGTAACTATGGCTACACCTTC
TRBJ2-7 | TRBV9 | . | TRBD2 | CASSVGGSDNEQYF | TGTGCCAGCAGCGTAGGCGGGAGTGACAACGAGCAGTACTTC
TRBJ2-7 | TRBV11-2 | . | . | CASSLGVPGLYEQYF | TGTGCCAGCAGCTTAGGAGTGCCAGGGCTTTACGAGCAGTACTTC
TRBJ1-5 | TRBV4-1 | . | TRBD1 | CASSPNRGRRYQPQHF | TGCGCCAGCAGCCCAAACAGGGGGCGCAGGTATCAGCCCCAGCATTTT
TRBJ2-1 | TRBV4-1 | . | TRBD1 | CASSHTTGEINEQFF | TGCGCCAGCAGCCACACGACAGGGGAAATCAATGAGCAGTTCTTC
TRBJ2-2 | TRBV7-3 | few | TRBD2 | CASSLSGGGNMELFF | TGTGCCAGCAGCTTGTCGGGAGGGGGGAATATGGAGCTGTTTTTT
TRBJ2-2 | TRBV2 | . | . | CASSEALGGRELFF | TGTGCCAGCAGTGAAGCGCTAGGGGGAAGGGAGCTGTTTTTT
TRBJ1-3 | TRBV5-1 | . | . | CASSLGALQGTGNTIYF | TGCGCCAGCAGCTTGGGGGCTTTACAGGGAACTGGAAACACCATATATTTT
TRBJ1-2 | TRBV6-6 | . | . | CASCLEENGYTF | TGTGCCAGCTGTTTAGAAGAAAACGGCTACACCTTC
TRBJ2-1 | TRBV7-2 | . | TRBD1 | CASSILFRGWLFF | TGTGCCAGCAGCATCCTATTCAGGGGGTGGCTGTTCTTC
TRBJ2-1 | TRBV6-5 | . | . | CASSYSSPGWQQFF | TGTGCCAGCAGTTACTCGAGCCCGGGGTGGCAGCAGTTCTTC
TRBJ2-7 | TRBV6-1 | . | TRBD1 | CASSERDRVGEQYF | TGTGCCAGCAGTGAACGGGACAGGGTAGGCGAGCAGTACTTC
TRBJ2-7 | TRBV5-4 | few | . | CASSLGVPGTYEQYF | TGTGCCAGCAGCTTGGGTGTCCCGGGAACGTACGAGCAGTACTTC
TRBJ1-2 | TRBV7-3 | . | . | CASSLDRSNYGYTF | TGTGCCAGCAGCCTGGACAGATCTAACTATGGCTACACCTTC
TRBJ2-7 | TRBV5-1 | . | TRBD1 | CASSDRTGSNEQYF | TGCGCCAGCAGCGACCGGACAGGGTCCAACGAGCAGTACTTC
TRBJ2-7 | TRBV9 | . | . | CASSVGGVTYEQYF | TGTGCCAGCAGCGTAGGCGGGGTAACCTACGAGCAGTACTTC
TRBJ2-3 | TRBV5-5 | once | TRBD2 | CASSPREEIAGVRDTQYF | TGTGCCAGCAGCCCCCGGGAGGAAATAGCGGGAGTCCGAGATACGCAGTATTTT
TRBJ1-5 | TRBV6-1 | . | TRBD1 | CASSGSTGGHQPQHF | TGTGCCAGCAGTGGCTCTACAGGGGGCCATCAGCCCCAGCATTTT
TRBJ2-7 | TRBV23-1 | . | . | CASSQPWVSNYEQYF | TGCGCCAGCAGTCAACCTTGGGTCAGTAACTACGAGCAGTACTTC
TRBJ2-2 | TRBV11-3 | . | . | CASSLAENTGELFF | TGTGCCAGCAGCTTGGCCGAGAACACCGGGGAGCTGTTTTTT
TRBJ1-2 | TRBV19 | . | . | CASSLRGIYGYTF | TGTGCCAGTAGTTTACGGGGGATCTATGGCTACACCTTC
TRBJ2-1 | TRBV10-2 | few | . | CASSEWTASSYNEQFF | TGCGCCAGCAGTGAGTGGACAGCTAGTTCCTACAATGAGCAGTTCTTC
TRBJ2-7 | TRBV10-3 | . | TRBD2 | CAIRTSGASYEQYF | TGTGCCATCCGGACTAGCGGGGCTTCCTACGAGCAGTACTTC
TRBJ2-1 | TRBV6-4 | . | TRBD2 | CASSVAGGFYNEQFF | TGTGCCAGCAGTGTCGCGGGAGGGTTTTACAATGAGCAGTTCTTC
TRBJ1-2 | TRBV6-1 | . | . | CASSEPRRGSGYTF | TGTGCCAGCAGTGAGCCTCGGAGGGGCAGTGGCTACACCTTC
TRBJ2-1 | TRBV5-1 | . | . | CASNLAPYNEQFF | TGCGCCAGCAACCTAGCCCCCTACAATGAGCAGTTCTTC
TRBJ2-7 | TRBV6-6 | . | TRBD2 | CASSHNPGLAGDEQYF | TGTGCCAGCAGTCACAACCCGGGACTAGCGGGAGACGAGCAGTACTTC
TRBJ1-2 | TRBV19 | . | . | CASSPSVIRSPTNYGYTF | TGTGCCAGTAGCCCCTCGGTTATTCGGTCACCTACTAACTATGGCTACACCTTC
TRBJ2-1 | TRBV9 | once | TRBD2 | CASSVDLAGEGEQFF | TGTGCCAGCAGCGTAGATCTAGCGGGAGAAGGTGAGCAGTTCTTC
TRBJ2-3 | TRBV19 | . | TRBD2 | CASTLASGTGTDTQYF | TGTGCCAGTACTCTGGCTAGCGGGACTGGCACAGATACGCAGTATTTT